This TCR beta chain was found in a study of cytomegalovirus exposure and HLA in healthy donors. The CDR3 totals 14 residues. Germline V CDR1 and CDR2: MNHEY, SVGAGI. With 0 bases removed from V and 3 bases from J, the gap between germline ends came to 8 bases. Of note for this clone: Antigen unknown.

It was with 60 Vbeta and 13 Jbeta primers that the PCR ran. The assay was immunoSEQ multiplex PCR, and TCRdb's table has in-frame clones only and misses some. This repertoire shows more than 80,000 clones, roughly 61% found once; its top ten account for approximately 15%. The study's findings and limits: Across HLA loci, a later analysis found differing TCR association rates, with DRB1 most and HLA-C fewest. Specificity for CMV antigens was confirmed in vitro for a few of the CMV-associated chains.

The TCR comes from a woman in her forties in good health and CMV-seropositive. The specimen was PBMCs. This chain joins TRBV6-5 and TRBJ1-2; D is unclear. CDR3 DNA: TGTGCCAGCAGTTACTCAGAGGGCTACTATGGCTACACCTTC. This sequence encodes CASSYSEGYYGYTF.